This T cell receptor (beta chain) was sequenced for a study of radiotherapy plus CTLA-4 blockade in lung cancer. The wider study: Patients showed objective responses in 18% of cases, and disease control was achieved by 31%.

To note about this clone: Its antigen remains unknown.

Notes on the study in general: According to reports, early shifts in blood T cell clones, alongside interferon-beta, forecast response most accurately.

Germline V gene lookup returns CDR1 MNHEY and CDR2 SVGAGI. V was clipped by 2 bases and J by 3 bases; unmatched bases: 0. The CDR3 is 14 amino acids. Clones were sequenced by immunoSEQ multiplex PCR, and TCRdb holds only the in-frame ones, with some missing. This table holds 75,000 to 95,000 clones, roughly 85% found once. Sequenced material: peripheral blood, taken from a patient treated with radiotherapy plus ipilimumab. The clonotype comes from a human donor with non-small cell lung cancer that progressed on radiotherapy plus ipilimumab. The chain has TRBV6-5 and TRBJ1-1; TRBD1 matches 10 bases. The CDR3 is CASSYDRGHTEAFF. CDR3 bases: TGTGCCAGCAGTTACGACAGGGGGCACACTGAAGCTTTCTTT.